This entry lists 18 T cell receptor beta chains sequenced from one sample in a study of cytomegalovirus exposure and HLA in healthy donors. Primers: 60 Vbeta forward and 13 Jbeta reverse. Here immunoSEQ multiplex PCR was the method, and the copy in TCRdb shows in-frame clones only, minus some. The repertoire holds a few hundred thousand clones, with around 77% as singletons. The sample was PBMCs. The receptors stem from a woman between 25 and 40 years old in good health and CMV-seronegative.

This chain connects TRBV15 to TRBJ1-2, with D unresolved. The ends were cut back, 1 base at V and 6 bases at J, with 9 bases in the middle. The CDR3 sequence is 13 residues long. The germline V gene has CDR1 LNHNV and CDR2 YYDKDF (reference sequence). CDR3 nucleotide sequence: TGTGCCACCAGCAGAGTCGGGCGGGATGGCTACACCTTC. Its translation is CATSRVGRDGYTF.

This clone appeared a single time. This sequence joins TRBV2 and TRBJ2-1; 7 bases are shared with TRBD2. CDR1 and CDR2 (germline): SNHLY, FYNNEI. The J segment lost 2 bases and the V segment lost 6 bases, leaving 10 bases of the junction unmatched. The CDR3 totals 16 residues. The CDR3 protein is CASRDRGSGTYNEQFF. CDR3 coding DNA: TGTGCCAGCAGGGACCGAGGGAGCGGGACCTACAATGAGCAGTTCTTC.

V gene TRBV28 combines with J gene TRBJ1-5; no clear D gene. Trimming removed 3 bases from V and 2 bases from J, with 14 bases in between. Germline CDR1 MDHEN, CDR2 SYDVKM. This CDR3 has 16 amino acids. The CDR3: CASSFRGVRGNQPQHF. For the CDR3, the DNA is TGTGCCAGCAGTTTTCGGGGAGTGAGGGGCAATCAGCCCCAGCATTTT.

The chain has TRBV6-5 and TRBJ1-1; D remains unclear. CDR3 length: 12 amino acids. Trimming removed 7 bases at V and 0 bases at J, with 6 bases between. Germline CDR1 and CDR2: MNHEY and SVGAGI. The chain's CDR3 is CASMRLNTEAFF. CDR3 sequence (DNA): TGTGCCAGCATGAGGCTGAACACTGAAGCTTTCTTT.

The rearrangement links TRBV7-7 to TRBJ2-1, with 7 bases identical to TRBD2. Per germline, CDR1 SSHAT and CDR2 FNYEAQ (reference sequence). There are 13 residues in the CDR3. V lost 8 bases and J lost 5; bases outside the gene matches: 6. The CDR3 DNA follows: TGTGCCAGCGGGAGGGGCCCTAACAATGAGCAGTTCTTC. Its protein is CASGRGPNNEQFF.

The chain recombines TRBV4-1 with TRBJ1-5; D is perhaps TRBD1 (5 bases). V shed 4 bases and J shed 8 bases, with 12 bases lying between them. CDR3 length: 13 amino acids. CDR1 and CDR2 from the germline V gene are MGHRA and YSYEKL. For the CDR3, the DNA is TGCGCCAGCAGCCTCAGGGTGGCCGAGCCCCAGCATTTT. Translated, it gives CASSLRVAEPQHF.

This clone has just a few counts. The J gene is TRBJ2-7, the V gene TRBV28, with 7 bases that match TRBD1. The V gene's germline CDR1 is MDHEN and CDR2 SYDVKM. V gave up 4 bases and J gave up 4 bases; unmatched junction bases: 4. CDR3 length equals 13 residues. The CDR3 protein is CASSYIQGYEQYF. In DNA, the CDR3 is TGTGCCAGCAGTTATATACAGGGGTACGAGCAGTACTTC.

The V and J genes are TRBV6-5 and TRBJ2-5; 11 nucleotides align to TRBD2. This CDR3 is built from 15 residues. J gave up 5 bases and V 6 bases, and 8 bases lay outside the gene matches. CDR1 and CDR2 from the germline V gene are MNHEY and SVGAGI. For the CDR3, the DNA is TGTGCCAGCAGATATAGCGGGAGGGCCTGGGAGACCCAGTACTTC. Its translation: CASRYSGRAWETQYF.

The gene calls are TRBV7-2 and TRBJ2-5, with D possibly matching TRBD2 (6 bases). Germline V gene data show CDR1 as SGHTA and CDR2 as FQGNSA. The CDR3 runs 17 residues. V was shortened by 3 bases and J by 1 base, with 18 bases between the two germline ends. CDR3 residues: CASSFRTIYTPQETQYF. Here the CDR3 DNA reads TGTGCCAGCAGCTTTCGGACTATCTATACACCCCAAGAGACCCAGTACTTC.

The chain carries TRBV13 and TRBJ2-3; tentatively, D is TRBD2 (5 bases). Trimming shortened V by 2 bases and J by 3 bases, and 9 bases separated the two germline ends. The V gene's germline CDR1 is PRHDT and CDR2 FYEKMQ (reference sequence). This CDR3 is 14 amino acids long. The chain's CDR3 is CASSLSSGTDTQYF. The CDR3 region has the DNA TGTGCCAGCAGCTTATCGTCGGGGACAGATACGCAGTATTTT.

The V call is TRBV11-3, the J call TRBJ2-1; D may be TRBD2 (5 bases). Between the trimmed V and J ends, which lost 2 bases and 7 bases, there was a span of 12 bases. This CDR3 is built from 14 residues. CDR1 is SGHNT and CDR2 is YENEEA in the germline V gene. CDR3 DNA: TGTGCCAGCAGCTTAAGGGCTAGCACGAATGAGCAGTTCTTC. Translation gives CASSLRASTNEQFF. Supplemented by reference TRBV11-3 and TRBJ2-1, the full variable domain reads EAGVVQSPRYKIIEKKQPVAFWCNPISGHNTLYWYLQNLGQGPELLIRYENEEAVDDSQLPKDRFSAERLKGVDSTLKIQPAELGDSAVYLCASSLRASTNEQFFGPGTRLTVL.

This chain connects TRBV2 to TRBJ2-2; D is uncertain. The CDR3 length is 15 residues. Germline CDR1 SNHLY, CDR2 FYNNEI. The ends were cut back, 3 bases at V and 6 bases at J, with 14 bases in the middle. The CDR3 nucleotides read TGTGCCAGCAGTGATCGTTTTATTCTTGCCGGGGAGCTGTTTTTT. Amino acid sequence: CASSDRFILAGELFF.

The V call is TRBV29-1, the J call TRBJ2-7; perhaps TRBD2 as D (6 bases). V was shortened by 7 bases and J by 5 bases, with 21 bases between the two germline ends. Germline assignment: CDR1 SQVTM and CDR2 ANQGSEA. The CDR3 runs 14 residues. The CDR3 sequence is CSARAGLFDDEQYF. CDR3 coding DNA: TGCAGCGCGAGGGCGGGGCTCTTTGACGACGAGCAGTACTTC.

Note on this clone: It may be a read error: a sequence one base away is much more abundant. The chain recombines TRBV28 with TRBJ1-1, with TRBD1 identical over 8 bases. Germline V lookup: CDR1 MDHEN, CDR2 SYDVKM. The CDR3 covers 13 residues. J lost 1 base, V lost 6 bases, and 1 base had no gene match. The CDR3 loop reads CASSDRGNTEAFF. The DNA for the CDR3 is TGTGCCAGCAGCGACAGGGGGAACACTGAAGCTTTCTTT.

The rearrangement joins TRBV19 to TRBJ2-7; 8 nucleotides align to TRBD1. The J segment lost 4 bases and the V segment lost 7 bases, leaving 6 bases of the junction unmatched. Germline V CDR1 and CDR2: LNHDA, SQIVND (reference sequence). The CDR3 extends over 13 amino acids. Here the CDR3 reads CASKRTGQYEQYF. The DNA of the CDR3 is TGTGCCAGTAAAAGGACAGGGCAATACGAGCAGTACTTC. The full variable domain, rest sourced from reference TRBV19 and TRBJ2-7, is DGGITQSPKYLFRKEGQNVTLSCEQNLNHDAMYWYRQDPGQGLRLIYYSQIVNDFQKGDIAEGYSVSREKKESFPLTVTSAQKNPTAFYLCASKRTGQYEQYFGPGTRLTVT.

This clone was detected a few times. CDR3 loop: CASSPPVGGYEQYF. CDR3 nucleotide sequence: TGTGCCAGCTCACCACCAGTCGGGGGCTACGAGCAGTACTTC. The genes are TRBV18 and TRBJ2-7; maybe TRBD2 (6 bases). CDR3 size: 14 residues. With 0 bases removed from V and 3 bases from J, the gap between germline ends came to 9 bases. Per germline, CDR1 KGHSH and CDR2 LQKENI.

The chain uses TRBV6-1 and TRBJ2-1; 8 bases are shared with TRBD2. CDR1 and CDR2 from the germline V gene are MNHNS and SASEGT. This CDR3 has 15 residues. J gave up 4 bases and V 2 bases, and 4 bases lay outside the gene matches. The CDR3 DNA is TGTGCCAGCAGTGAAAAAGCGGGAGAATACAATGAGCAGTTCTTC. The encoded protein is CASSEKAGEYNEQFF.

The V call is TRBV7-8, the J call TRBJ1-2; D is uncertain. V gave up 2 bases and J gave up 2 bases, with 12 bases separating them. This CDR3 is built from 15 residues. Germline lookup yields CDR1 SGHVS and CDR2 FQNEAQ. In DNA form, the CDR3 reads TGTGCCAGCAGCTTATCGCGGGGTTCGAACTATGGCTACACCTTC. It codes for CASSLSRGSNYGYTF.